The clone carrying this TCR beta chain has only one observation. The antigen is unknown. Profiled with immunoSEQ multiplex PCR; TCRdb holds only in-frame clones, not every one. The table shows a few hundred thousand clones, with about 90% occurring only once. The data were obtained in a study of cytomegalovirus exposure and HLA in healthy donors. Findings of the study overall: It was confirmed in vitro that a few of the CMV-associated chains were specific for CMV antigens. High sensitivity and specificity were reportedly achieved when the classifier diagnosed cytomegalovirus status.

Germline assignment: CDR1 KGHSH and CDR2 LQKENI. Trimming removed 3 bases from V and 8 bases from J; junction bases left unmatched: 6. The CDR3 is made up of 16 amino acids. Material for sequencing was PBMCs. This TCR was sampled from a woman aged 18-29 years in good health and CMV-seronegative. The V call is TRBV18, the J call TRBJ2-1, with 14 positions matching TRBD2. CDR3 nucleotides: TGTGCCAGCTCACCGTCGGGACTAGCGGGAGTCTATGAGCAGTTCTTC. It translates to CASSPSGLAGVYEQFF.